A single sample gave rise to the 27 T cell receptor beta chains below, sequenced in a study of CD8+CD57+ T cells in acquired aplastic anemia. It was genomic DNA that served as the template for profiling TCR beta VDJ and CDR3. Using its own MiXCR run on the reads, TCRdb lists one record per CDR3 protein. The table lists under 350,000 distinct CDR3 sequences, about three fifths of them singletons. Sequencing was done on patients that had shown CD8+CD57+ cell expansion by flow cytometry. Sequenced material: sorted CD4+, CD8+, or CD8+CD57+ T cells (not recorded which) from PBMCs. The receptor source for this set is a human donor with aplastic anemia.

This clonotype was detected ten times or more. The rearrangement links TRBV5-8 to TRBJ2-3; 11 bases are shared with TRBD2. Germline CDR1 reads SGHTS; CDR2 reads YDEGEE. The CDR3 sequence is 17 residues long. Trimming at V came to 0 bases and at J to 1 base, leaving 4 bases not matched to a gene. The CDR3 coding sequence is TGTGCCAGCAGCTTGGGTGGGACTAGCGGTCGCACAGATACGCAGTATTTT. Translating gives CASSLGGTSGRTDTQYF.

Of note for this clonotype: The junction does not match germline at one end; this may be a read error. The rearrangement uses TRBV6-1 and TRBJ2-5; the D gene is possibly TRBD2 (6 bases). CDR1 is MNHNS and CDR2 is SASEGT in the germline V gene. The CDR3 consists of 14 residues. CDR3 protein: CAGSEGAGRETQYF. CDR3 in DNA: TGTGCCGGCAGTGAGGGTGCGGGGAGGGAGACCCAGTACTTC.

This chain links TRBV14 with TRBJ1-3; D is ambiguous. V lost 1 base and J 0 bases, leaving 10 bases between the germline ends. This CDR3 has 16 residues. Germline V gene data show CDR1 as SGHDN and CDR2 as FVKESK. The CDR3 sequence is CASSQGYGNSGNTIYF. The DNA for the CDR3 is TGTGCCAGCAGCCAAGGCTACGGAAACTCTGGAAACACCATATATTTT. The full variable domain, in which reference TRBV14 and TRBJ1-3 provide the parts outside the CDR3, is EAGVTQFPSHSVIEKGQTVTLRCDPISGHDNLYWYRRVMGKEIKFLLHFVKESKQDESGMPNNRFLAERTGGTYSTLKVQPAELEDSGVYFCASSQGYGNSGNTIYFGEGSWLTVV.

The V gene is TRBV7-9, the J gene TRBJ1-6; D possibly corresponds to TRBD1 (5 bases). The CDR3 is 13 amino acids. V lost 5 bases, J lost 11 bases, and 13 bases lay in between. Looked up from germline, CDR1 is SEHNR and CDR2 is FQNEAQ (reference sequence). The CDR3 sequence is CASSRGGTPPLHF. In nucleotides, the CDR3 is TGTGCCAGCAGCCGGGGGGGGACCCCACCCCTCCACTTT.

The V gene is TRBV5-4, the J gene TRBJ2-3; the match to TRBD2 covers 12 bases. After removal of 0 bases from V and 0 bases from J, the junction contained 5 bases not matched to a gene. The CDR3 sequence is 18 residues long. The germline CDR1 and CDR2 sequences are SGHNT and YYREEE (reference sequence). The CDR3 reads CASSLGLAGGASTDTQYF. CDR3 nucleotides: TGTGCCAGCAGCTTGGGCCTAGCGGGAGGGGCTAGCACAGATACGCAGTATTTT.

This chain links TRBV7-8 with TRBJ2-7, with D possibly being TRBD2 (6 bases). Looked up from germline, CDR1 is SGHVS and CDR2 is FQNEAQ. Between the trimmed V and J ends, which lost 3 bases and 5 bases, there was a span of 14 bases. The CDR3 length is 14 residues. CDR3 loop: CASSFYGSLDEQYF. The CDR3, as DNA: TGTGCCAGCAGCTTCTACGGGAGCCTCGACGAGCAGTACTTC.

The V and J genes are TRBV12-3 or TRBV12-4 and TRBJ1-5, with no clear D. V was trimmed by 5 bases and J by 6 bases, leaving 17 bases between them. The CDR3 is made up of 15 amino acids. The CDR3 loop is CASSLGAVGTQPQHF. Here the CDR3 DNA reads TGTGCCAGCAGTCTGGGCGCAGTAGGCACTCAGCCCCAGCATTTT.

The genes are TRBV19 and TRBJ2-1; the match to TRBD2 covers 9 bases. Losses at the gene ends were 4 bases for V and 10 bases for J; bases not matched to a gene: 5. CDR3 size: 13 residues. The germline V gene encodes CDR1 LNHDA and CDR2 SQIVND (reference sequence). The CDR3: CASSSPTSGEQFF. CDR3 DNA sequence: TGTGCCAGTAGTAGCCCCACTAGCGGGGAGCAGTTCTTC.

This clonotype was counted a few times. A much bigger clone sits one base away, suggesting this may be a read error. No conserved phenylalanine or tryptophan ends this CDR3, so it is likely a read error. This chain connects TRBV5-1 to TRBJ2-2; 7 bases line up with TRBD1. The CDR3 length is 14 residues. Germline V gene sequence: CDR1 SGHRS, CDR2 YFSETQ. J lost 9 bases, V lost 0 bases, and 5 bases had no gene match. The CDR3 DNA is TGCGCCAGCAGCTTGGAAGGGGGCCCAAGGGAGCTGTTTCTT. Protein sequence: CASSLEGGPRELFL.

The V and J genes are TRBV7-6 and TRBJ1-6; tentatively, D is TRBD1 (6 bases). With 1 base removed from V and 8 bases from J, the gap between germline ends came to 9 bases. Germline CDR1 reads SGHVS; CDR2 reads FNYEAQ. The CDR3 runs 14 residues. The CDR3 here is CASSLVGGDSPLHF. The CDR3 bases are TGTGCCAGCAGCTTAGTAGGGGGGGATTCACCCCTCCACTTT.

This clonotype came up a few times. The rearrangement links TRBV20-1 to TRBJ2-7; tentative D call: TRBD1 (6 bases). This CDR3 has 12 residues. Per germline, CDR1 DFQATT and CDR2 SNEGSKA (reference sequence). Trimming left V 1 base short and J 3 bases short, with 7 bases between. DNA for the CDR3: TGCAGTGCTAGAGTCAGGGGCTACGAGCAGTACTTC. Translated, it gives CSARVRGYEQYF.

Many counts were recorded for this clonotype. The rearrangement uses TRBV2 and TRBJ2-7; 10 bases fit TRBD2. This CDR3 is 14 amino acids long. With 7 bases clipped from V and 3 bases from J, the junction kept 6 bases outside the gene matches. Germline V gene data show CDR1 as SNHLY and CDR2 as FYNNEI. The DNA for the CDR3 is TGTGCCAGCACGCTAGCGGGGGAGGGCTACGAGCAGTACTTC. This encodes CASTLAGEGYEQYF. The variable domain in full, completed from reference TRBV2 and TRBJ2-7, reads EPEVTQTPSHQVTQMGQEVILRCVPISNHLYFYWYRQILGQKVEFLVSFYNNEISEKSEIFDDQFSVERPDGSNFTLKIRSTKLEDSAMYFCASTLAGEGYEQYFGPGTRLTVT.

This clonotype came up once. The chain has TRBV7-7 and TRBJ2-5; 10 nucleotides line up with TRBD2. Germline CDR1 SSHAT, CDR2 FNYEAQ (reference sequence). J was trimmed by 6 bases and V by 1 base; bases with no gene match: 5. CDR3 size: 15 residues. The CDR3 coding sequence is TGTGCCAGCAGCTTAGGAGCGGGGGGGCAGCAGACCCAGTACTTC. Translation: CASSLGAGGQQTQYF.

J is TRBJ1-5 and V is TRBV2; 7 nucleotides match TRBD1. Trimming took 8 bases from V and 0 from J; bases not matched to a gene: 19. Germline loops: CDR1 SNHLY, CDR2 FYNNEI. CDR3 size: 19 residues. The CDR3 sequence: CASGRDQQGRGGSNQPQHF. CDR3 sequence (DNA): TGTGCCAGCGGGAGAGATCAACAGGGGAGGGGGGGTAGCAATCAGCCCCAGCATTTT.

This clonotype was found a few times. A much larger clone lies one base from this, so it may be a read error. V usage is TRBV4-2 and J usage is TRBJ1-5; D not certain. Germline loops: CDR1 LGHNA, CDR2 YNFKEQ. There are 15 residues in the CDR3. V lost 5 bases and J 3 bases, leaving 14 bases between the germline ends. The CDR3 sequence: CASSFWSRANQPQHF. The CDR3 DNA is TGTGCCAGCAGCTTTTGGTCAAGAGCCAATCAGCCCCAGCATTTT.

On this clonotype: Without the conserved terminal phenylalanine or tryptophan, this CDR3 likely stems from a read error. The DNA is omitted, as the CDR3 cannot be located on it reliably, and the CDR3 follows TCRdb's listing. This chain connects TRBV5-1 to TRBJ1-1; TRBD1, as called in the table, went unchecked against the DNA. The V gene's germline CDR1 is SGHRS and CDR2 YFSETQ. The CDR3 length equals 11 residues, ends included. The CDR3 sequence is CASSLRQGRLS.

The CDR3, as DNA: TGCAGTGCTAGTCGCGGACAGGGTCAGCCCCAGCATTTT. Translating gives CSASRGQGQPQHF. This chain links TRBV20-1 with TRBJ1-5; TRBD1 matches 8 bases. From germline, CDR1 is DFQATT and CDR2 SNEGSKA (reference sequence). This CDR3 is built from 13 residues. V shed 3 bases, J shed 6 bases, and the junction held 4 bases outside the gene matches.

The chain carries TRBV7-6 and TRBJ2-1, with D possibly being TRBD1 (5 bases). The CDR3 has 12 residues. V gave up 1 base and J gave up 15 bases, with 13 bases separating them. Germline V CDR1 and CDR2: SGHVS, FNYEAQ. The CDR3 nucleotides read TGTGCCAGCAGCTTAGTTGGGGCTAGACCGTTCTTC. This gives the protein CASSLVGARPFF.

The chain links TRBV7-9 to TRBJ2-7; 8 bases map to TRBD2. With V trimmed by 5 bases and J by 3 bases, 9 bases remained unmatched. Germline loops: CDR1 SEHNR, CDR2 FQNEAQ (reference sequence). The CDR3 totals 15 residues. The CDR3 sequence: CASSPEPGGGYEQYF. CDR3 nucleotides: TGTGCCAGCAGCCCGGAACCGGGAGGGGGCTACGAGCAGTACTTC.

In the case of this clonotype: A read error may be the cause here, since a much bigger clone is one base away. The conserved phenylalanine or tryptophan is not found at the CDR3 terminus, so this likely reflects a read error. The chain employs TRBV5-6 and TRBJ1-4, with no clear D. The CDR3 runs 13 residues. Germline CDR1 and CDR2: SGHDT and YYEEEE. V was cut by 6 bases and J by 2 bases, with 8 bases left in between. The CDR3 is CASKETTNEKLFS. The CDR3 region has the DNA TGTGCCAGCAAAGAGACTACTAATGAAAAACTGTTTTCT.

This clonotype was counted a few times. A clone one base away is much larger, so this may be a read error. The chain has TRBV3-1 and TRBJ1-2; 8 bases agree with TRBD1. The CDR3 is made up of 14 amino acids. Germline values: CDR1 LGHDT, CDR2 YNNKEL (reference sequence). Here the CDR3 reads CASSQVGTGGGYIF. The CDR3 region has the DNA TGTGCCAGCAGCCAAGTCGGGACAGGAGGTGGCTACATCTTC. The full variable domain, completed using reference TRBV3-1 and TRBJ1-2, is DTAVSQTPKYLVTQMGNDKSIKCEQNLGHDTMYWYKQDSKKFLKIMFSYNNKELIINETVPNRFSPKSPDKAHLNLHINSLELGDSAVYFCASSQVGTGGGYIFGSGTRLTVV.

The chain combines TRBV25-1 with TRBJ1-4; D possibly corresponds to TRBD1 (6 bases). CDR3 size: 13 residues. Germline V lookup: CDR1 MGHDK, CDR2 SYGVNS. Trimming removed 8 bases from V and 4 bases from J, with 11 bases in between. The CDR3 sequence: CASLGQINEKLFF. In DNA, the CDR3 is TGTGCCAGCCTGGGACAAATTAATGAAAAACTGTTTTTT.

V and J are TRBV29-1 and TRBJ1-5; D is ambiguous. The CDR3 loop spans 16 amino acids. The V and J ends lost 0 bases and 2 bases respectively, with 14 bases between them. Germline-derived CDR1 and CDR2 are SQVTM and ANQGSEA. CDR3 protein: CSVEEKVVQGNQPQHF. The CDR3 DNA follows: TGCAGCGTTGAAGAAAAGGTGGTGCAGGGCAATCAGCCCCAGCATTTT. The entire variable domain, with the rest obtained from reference TRBV29-1 and TRBJ1-5, is as follows: SAVISQKPSRDICQRGTSLTIQCQVDSQVTMMFWYRQQPGQSLTLIATANQGSEATYESGFVIDKFPISRPNLTFSTLTVSNMSPEDSSIYLCSVEEKVVQGNQPQHFGDGTRLSIL.

This sequence joins TRBV15 and TRBJ1-1; D is undetermined. Germline lookup yields CDR1 LNHNV and CDR2 YYDKDF (reference sequence). The CDR3 runs to 14 residues. Trimming stripped 0 bases from V and 7 bases from J, with 12 bases between. This CDR3 reads CATSRDQVAIEAFF. DNA for the CDR3: TGTGCCACCAGCAGAGATCAGGTAGCTATTGAAGCTTTCTTT.

This clonotype was seen at least ten times. The genes are TRBV7-6 and TRBJ2-1; 13 bases are a match to TRBD2. Germline V gives CDR1 SGHVS, CDR2 FNYEAQ. This CDR3 spans 15 amino acids. J was trimmed by 6 bases and V by 6 bases; bases with no gene match: 5. DNA for the CDR3: TGTGCCAGCAGTACAACTAGCGGGAGGGCCAATGAGCAGTTCTTC. This codes for CASSTTSGRANEQFF. The full variable domain, its missing parts supplied by reference TRBV7-6 and TRBJ2-1, is GAGVSQSPRYKVTKRGQDVALRCDPISGHVSLYWYRQALGQGPEFLTYFNYEAQQDKSGLPNDRFSAERPEGSISTLTIQRTEQRDSAMYRCASSTTSGRANEQFFGPGTRLTVL.

This clonotype has just a few counts. Since a much larger clone is just one base distant, this may be a read error. The chain carries TRBV6-6 and TRBJ2-7, with TRBD1 matching 8 bases. Germline V CDR1 and CDR2: MNHNY, SVGAGI (reference sequence). CDR3 length: 16 residues. V trimming: 6 bases; J trimming: 6 bases; junction bases outside the gene matches: 16. The CDR3 is CASRHPSGTGLVEQYF. For the CDR3, the DNA is TGTGCCAGCAGGCACCCGTCGGGGACAGGTCTCGTCGAGCAGTACTTC.

This clonotype appeared once. The chain uses TRBV6-2 or TRBV6-3 and TRBJ2-2, with D possibly TRBD2 on 6 matching bases. The CDR3 loop spans 15 amino acids. The V gene lost 7 bases and the J gene lost 3 bases, with 15 bases spanning the gap. Germline lookup yields CDR1 MNHEY and CDR2 SVGEGT. The CDR3 DNA reads as TGTGCCAGCAACCACGCCGGACTATACACCGGGGAGCTGTTTTTT. It is translated as CASNHAGLYTGELFF.